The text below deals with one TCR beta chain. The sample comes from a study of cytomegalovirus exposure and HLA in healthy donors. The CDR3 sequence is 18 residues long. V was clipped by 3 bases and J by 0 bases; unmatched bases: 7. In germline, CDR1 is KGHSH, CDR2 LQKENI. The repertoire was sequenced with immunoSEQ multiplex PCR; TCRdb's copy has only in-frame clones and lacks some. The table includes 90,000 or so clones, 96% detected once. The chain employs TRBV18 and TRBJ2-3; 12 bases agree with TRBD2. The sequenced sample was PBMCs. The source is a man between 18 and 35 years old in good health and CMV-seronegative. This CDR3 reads CASSPRLAGVTSTDTQYF. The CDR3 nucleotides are TGTGCCAGCTCACCCCGACTAGCGGGAGTAACTAGCACAGATACGCAGTATTTT.